This T cell receptor (beta chain) was sequenced during a study of blood T cell repertoires in COVID-19. On the study more broadly: Sample material is recorded as cDNA or gDNA derived from T cells, B-cell-depleted T cells, or PBMCs.

Germline V gene data show CDR1 as GTSNPN and CDR2 as SVGIG (reference sequence). The CDR3 runs to 13 residues. The V segment lost 4 bases and the J segment 1 base; nucleotides outside the gene matches: 3. Methods used by the authors: Quantification of nucleated cells was approximated via reference gene primer amplification. The method was immunoSEQ multiplex PCR; TCRdb's version includes in-frame clones alone and lacks a portion of them. The D gene and trimming were derived from the DNA, and the V and J assignments and clone size from that table. The sample holds about 82,000 clones; more than 70% are singletons and the top ten take 15% to 20%.

The origin of this receptor is a woman aged 60-75 years with acute or convalescent COVID-19. The specimen sequenced was peripheral blood. The chain recombines TRBV30 with TRBJ1-1; 7 nucleotides agree with TRBD1. In DNA form, the CDR3 reads TGTGCCTGGAAAAACAGGGGGAACACTGAAGCTTTCTTT. This codes for CAWKNRGNTEAFF. The variable domain in full, completed from reference TRBV30 and TRBJ1-1, reads SQTIHQWPATLVQPVGSPLSLECTVEGTSNPNLYWYRQAAGRGLQLLFYSVGIGQISSEVPQNLSASRPQDRQFILSSKKLLLSDSGFYLCAWKNRGNTEAFFGQGTRLTVV.